The T cell receptor (beta chain) described here comes from a study of blood T cell repertoires in COVID-19. Study-wide background: Specimens from acute and convalescent COVID-19 originated in the United States, Italy and Spain. Sources were T cells, B-cell-depleted T cells, or PBMCs; the material itself was cDNA or gDNA.

The sample holds a few counts of this clone. The V gene's germline CDR1 is MNHEY and CDR2 SMNVEV (reference sequence). This CDR3 is built from 17 residues. Trimming took 4 bases from V and 4 from J; bases not matched to a gene: 10. The authors' processing: Amplifying reference gene primers gave estimates of nucleated cell counts. Data came from immunoSEQ multiplex PCR; TCRdb stores just in-frame clones and leaves some out. V and J calls plus clone size are reproduced from that table; the DNA served to infer D and trimming. The sample contains tens of thousands of clones, about 85% of which appear only once.

The chain employs TRBV27 and TRBJ1-4; 9 bases are a match to TRBD1. The sequence derives from a man in his fifties or sixties with active or convalescent COVID-19. The sequenced material came from peripheral blood. The CDR3 loop reads CASSSGQGGAFNEKLFF. The DNA for the CDR3 is TGTGCCAGCAGTTCGGGACAGGGAGGGGCTTTTAATGAAAAACTGTTTTTT.